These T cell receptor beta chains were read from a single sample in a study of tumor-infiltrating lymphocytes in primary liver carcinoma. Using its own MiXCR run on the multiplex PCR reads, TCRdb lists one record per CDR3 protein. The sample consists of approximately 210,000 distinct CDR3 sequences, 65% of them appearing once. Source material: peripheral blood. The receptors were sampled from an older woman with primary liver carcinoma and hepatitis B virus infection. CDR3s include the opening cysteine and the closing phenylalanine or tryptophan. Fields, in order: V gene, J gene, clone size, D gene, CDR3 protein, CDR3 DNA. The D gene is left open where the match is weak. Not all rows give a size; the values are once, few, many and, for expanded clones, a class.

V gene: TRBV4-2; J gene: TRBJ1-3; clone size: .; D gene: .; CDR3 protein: CASSQVLHGNTIYF; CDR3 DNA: TGTGCCAGCAGCCAAGTACTTCACGGAAACACCATATATTTT
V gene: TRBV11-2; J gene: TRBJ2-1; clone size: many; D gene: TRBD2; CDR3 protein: CASSFYASGRAIDEQFF; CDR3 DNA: TGTGCCAGCAGCTTTTACGCTAGCGGGAGGGCCATCGATGAGCAGTTCTTC
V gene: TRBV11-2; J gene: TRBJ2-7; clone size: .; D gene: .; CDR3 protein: CASSLWGSPYDQYF; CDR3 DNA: TGTGCCAGCAGCTTGTGGGGCAGCCCCTACGATCAGTACTTC
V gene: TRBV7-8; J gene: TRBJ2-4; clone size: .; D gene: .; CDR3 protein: CASSVGGVTKSIQYF; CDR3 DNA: TGTGCCAGCAGCGTAGGTGGTGTGACCAAAAGCATTCAGTACTTC
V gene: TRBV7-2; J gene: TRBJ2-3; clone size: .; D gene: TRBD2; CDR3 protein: CASSSTSDPIDTQYF; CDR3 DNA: TGTGCCAGCAGCTCGACTAGCGACCCCATAGATACGCAGTATTTT
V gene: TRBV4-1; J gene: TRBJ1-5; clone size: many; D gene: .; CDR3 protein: CASSQHRDSNQPQHF; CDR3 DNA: TGCGCCAGCAGCCAACACAGGGATAGCAATCAGCCCCAGCATTTT
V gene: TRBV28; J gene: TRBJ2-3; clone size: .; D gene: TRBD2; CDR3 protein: CANSLGTNTDTQYF; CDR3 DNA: TGTGCCAACAGTCTCGGGACTAACACAGATACGCAGTATTTT
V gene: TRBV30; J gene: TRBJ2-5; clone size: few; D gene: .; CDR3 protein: CAWSMGLQETQYF; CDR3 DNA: TGTGCCTGGAGTATGGGATTACAAGAGACCCAGTACTTC
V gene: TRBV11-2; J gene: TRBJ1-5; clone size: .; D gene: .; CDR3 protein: CASSWDNHQPQHF; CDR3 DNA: TGTGCCAGCAGCTGGGACAACCATCAGCCCCAGCATTTT
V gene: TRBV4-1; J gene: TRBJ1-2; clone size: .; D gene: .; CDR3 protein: CASSQVGGAEDYTF; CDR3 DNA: TGCGCCAGCAGCCAAGTTGGGGGTGCAGAGGACTACACCTTC
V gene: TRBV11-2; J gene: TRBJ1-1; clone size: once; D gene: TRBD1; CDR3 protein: CASSARTGLTEAFF; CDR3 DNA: TGCGCCAGCAGCGCGCGGACAGGGCTGACTGAAGCTTTCTTT
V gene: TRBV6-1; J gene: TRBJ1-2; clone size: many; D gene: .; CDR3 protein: CASSEPKARPYGYTF; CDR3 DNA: TGTGCCAGCAGTGAACCGAAGGCGAGACCCTATGGCTACACCTTC
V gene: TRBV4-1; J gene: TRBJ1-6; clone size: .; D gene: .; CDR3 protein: CVSSQGRGGNSPPHF; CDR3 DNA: TGCGTCAGCAGCCAAGGACGGGGCGGTAATTCACCCCCCCACTTT
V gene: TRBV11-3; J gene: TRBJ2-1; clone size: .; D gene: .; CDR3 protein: CASSQSPYDEQFF; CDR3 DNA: TGTGCCAGCAGCCAGAGTCCCTACGATGAGCAGTTTTTC
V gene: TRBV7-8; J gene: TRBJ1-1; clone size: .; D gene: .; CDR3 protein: CASGPGDTEAFF; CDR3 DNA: TGTGCCAGCGGTCCAGGGGATACTGAAGCTTTCTTT
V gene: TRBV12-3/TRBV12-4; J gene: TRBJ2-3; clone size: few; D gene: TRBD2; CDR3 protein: CASSLTRGLASF; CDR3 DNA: TGTGCCAGCAGTTTAACCCGCGGACTAGCAAGTTTT
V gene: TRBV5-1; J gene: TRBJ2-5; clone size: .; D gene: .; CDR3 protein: CASSFNRRETQYF; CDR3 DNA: TGCGCCAGCAGCTTTAACAGGAGGGAGACCCAGTACTTC
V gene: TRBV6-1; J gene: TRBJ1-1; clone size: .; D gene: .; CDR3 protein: CASRGKTMGNTEAFF; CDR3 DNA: TGTGCCAGCAGGGGAAAGACAATGGGGAACACTGAAGCTTTCTTT
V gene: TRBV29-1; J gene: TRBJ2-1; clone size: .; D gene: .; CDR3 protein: CRVEDHSYNEQLF; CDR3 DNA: TGCAGGGTTGAAGATCATTCCTACAATGAGCAGCTCTTC
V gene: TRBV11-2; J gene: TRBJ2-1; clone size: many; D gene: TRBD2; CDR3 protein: CASSLRTMGLAGGGLHNEQFF; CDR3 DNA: TGTGCCAGCAGCTTAAGAACCATGGGACTAGCGGGAGGGGGTTTACACAATGAGCAGTTCTTC
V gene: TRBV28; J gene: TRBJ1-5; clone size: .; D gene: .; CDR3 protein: CASSLQGSSRDQPQHF; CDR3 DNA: TGTGCCAGCAGTTTACAGGGAAGTTCGCGAGATCAGCCCCAGCATTTT
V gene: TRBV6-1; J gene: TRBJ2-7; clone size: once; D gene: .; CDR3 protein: CASSEPGGSYEQYF; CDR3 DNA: TGTGCCAGCAGTGAGCCCGGGGGATCCTACGAGCAGTACTTC
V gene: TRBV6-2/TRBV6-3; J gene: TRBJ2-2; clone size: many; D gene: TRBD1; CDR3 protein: CASRPTVDRGQTGELFF; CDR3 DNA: TGTGCCAGCAGGCCCACCGTGGACAGGGGGCAAACCGGGGAGCTGTTTTTT
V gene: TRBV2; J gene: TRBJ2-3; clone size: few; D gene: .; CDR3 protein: CASMGGSTDTQYF; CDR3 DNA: TGTGCCAGCATGGGGGGATCCACAGATACGCAGTATTTT
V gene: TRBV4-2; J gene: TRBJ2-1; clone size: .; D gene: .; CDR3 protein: CAICRQADNNEQFF; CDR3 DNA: TGTGCCATCTGCCGACAAGCGGACAACAATGAGCAGTTCTTC
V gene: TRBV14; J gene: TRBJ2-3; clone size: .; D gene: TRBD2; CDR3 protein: CASSQGLAEDVTDTQYF; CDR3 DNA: TGTGCTAGCAGCCAAGGACTAGCGGAGGATGTCACAGATACGCAGTATTTT
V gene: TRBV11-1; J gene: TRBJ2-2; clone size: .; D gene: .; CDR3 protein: CASSVGGGEPFF; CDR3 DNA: TGTGCCAGCAGCGTGGGAGGCGGGGAGCCGTTTTTT
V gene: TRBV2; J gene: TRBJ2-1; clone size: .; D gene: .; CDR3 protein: CASRLGLGNEQFF; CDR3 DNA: TGTGCCAGCAGGCTGGGACTCGGGAATGAGCAGTTCTTC
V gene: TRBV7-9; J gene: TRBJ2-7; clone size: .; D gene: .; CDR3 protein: CASSLGPNTCEQCF; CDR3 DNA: TGTGCCAGCAGCTTAGGTCCCAACACCTGCGAGCAGTGCTTC
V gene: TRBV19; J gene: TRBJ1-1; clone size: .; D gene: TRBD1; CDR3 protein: CASREPTGKVNTEAFF; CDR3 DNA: TGTGCCAGTAGGGAACCGACAGGGAAGGTGAACACTGAAGCTTTCTTT
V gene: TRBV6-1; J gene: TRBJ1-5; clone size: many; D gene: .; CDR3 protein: CASSAGQRVYQPQHF; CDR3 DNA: TGTGCCAGCAGTGCCGGACAGAGGGTTTATCAGCCCCAGCATTTT
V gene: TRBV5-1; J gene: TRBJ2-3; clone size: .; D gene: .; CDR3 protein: CASSPREFDTQYF; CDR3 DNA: TGCGCCAGCAGCCCACGGGAGTTTGATACGCAGTATTTT
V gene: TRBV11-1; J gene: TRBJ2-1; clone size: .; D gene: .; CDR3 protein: CASSFRGGTLFNEQSF; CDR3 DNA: TGTGCCAGCAGCTTTCGAGGCGGGACCTTATTCAATGAGCAGTCCTTC
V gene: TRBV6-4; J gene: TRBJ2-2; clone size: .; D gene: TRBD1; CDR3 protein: CASSDQGGTGELLF; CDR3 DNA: TGTGCCAGCAGTGACCAAGGGGGCACCGGGGAGCTGTTATTT
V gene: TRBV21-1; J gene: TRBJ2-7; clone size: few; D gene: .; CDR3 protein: CASSLKRIPNSSYEQYF; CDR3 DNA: TGTGCCAGCAGCCTAAAGCGGATCCCCAATAGCTCCTACGAGCAGTACTTC
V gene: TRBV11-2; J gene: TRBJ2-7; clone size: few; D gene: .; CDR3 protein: CASSLDFRDYEQYF; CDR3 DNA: TGTGCCAGCAGCTTAGACTTCCGGGACTACGAGCAGTACTTC
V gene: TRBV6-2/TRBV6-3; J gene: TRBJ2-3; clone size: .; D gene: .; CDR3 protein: CGSSYSSRARREYSNQPQYF; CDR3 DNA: TGTGGCAGCAGTTACTCGTCCAGGGCCCGCCGCGAGTATAGCAATCAGCCCCAGTATTTT
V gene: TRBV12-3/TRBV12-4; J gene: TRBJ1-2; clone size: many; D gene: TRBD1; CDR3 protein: CASSRKQGSINTF; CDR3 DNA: TGTGCCAGCAGTCGAAAACAGGGGTCTATTAACACCTTC
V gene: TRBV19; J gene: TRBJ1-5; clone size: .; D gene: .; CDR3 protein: CASSVRTGIQPQHF; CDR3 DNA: TGTGCCAGTAGTGTCCGAACAGGGATTCAGCCCCAGCATTTT
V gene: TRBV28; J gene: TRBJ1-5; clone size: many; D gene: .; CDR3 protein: CASSPPGGATYSNQPQHF; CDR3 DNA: TGTGCCAGCAGTCCCCCCGGAGGAGCCACCTATAGCAATCAGCCCCAGCATTTT
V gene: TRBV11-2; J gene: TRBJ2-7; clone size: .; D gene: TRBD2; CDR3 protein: CASSLAGGPAGEQYF; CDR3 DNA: TGTGCCAGCAGCTTAGCGGGAGGGCCTGCGGGGGAGCAGTACTTC
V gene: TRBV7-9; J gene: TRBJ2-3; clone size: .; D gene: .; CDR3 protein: CAGSTPRAGTDTQYF; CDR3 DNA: TGTGCCGGCAGCACCCCGAGGGCCGGCACAGATACGCAGTATTTT
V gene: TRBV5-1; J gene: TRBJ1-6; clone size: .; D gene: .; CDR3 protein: CASSLRTSSPPHF; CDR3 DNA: TGCGCCAGCAGCCTCCGGACATCTTCACCCCCCCACTTT
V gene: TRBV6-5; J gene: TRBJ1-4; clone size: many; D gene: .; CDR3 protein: CASSYRGGREKLFF; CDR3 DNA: TGTGCCAGCAGTTACAGGGGCGGGCGTGAAAAACTGTTTTTT
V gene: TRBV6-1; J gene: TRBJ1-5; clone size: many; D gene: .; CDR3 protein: CASMKGAANQPQHF; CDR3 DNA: TGTGCCAGCATGAAAGGCGCGGCTAATCAGCCCCAGCATTTT
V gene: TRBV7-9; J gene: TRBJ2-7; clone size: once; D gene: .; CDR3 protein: CVSVSLPLTTYERYF; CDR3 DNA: TGTGTCAGCGTTTCTCTGCCCCTCACCACCTACGAGCGGTACTTC
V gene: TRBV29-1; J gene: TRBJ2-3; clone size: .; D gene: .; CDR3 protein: CSVEVLGRVGVSIYTQYF; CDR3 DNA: TGCAGCGTTGAAGTGTTGGGCAGGGTGGGGGTTAGCATATATACGCAGTATTTT
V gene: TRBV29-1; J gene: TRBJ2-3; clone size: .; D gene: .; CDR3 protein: CSFNSPCGNTDTQYF; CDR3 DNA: TGCAGCTTTAACTCCCCCTGCGGAAACACAGATACGCAGTATTTT